The sequence of this T cell receptor beta chain was determined in a study of blood T cells in healthy people across ages. A second about 6 to 12 cycle PCR used barcoded and J-beta primers. Each sample yielded at least 2.5 million CDR3-containing paired-end reads. TCRdb reprocessed the 5' RACE reads via MiXCR and lists one record per CDR3 protein. The sample yields some 1.1 million distinct CDR3 sequences, roughly two fifths seen once. This clonotype was seen more than once but under ten times. Its antigen is currently unknown. Points from the study as a whole: Greater diversity and more naive CD4+ cells were seen in long-lived donors than in aged donors.

The study recruited healthy Caucasian donors from Russia who were aged roughly 6 to 95. PBMCs numbering at least 7 million were isolated per sample. There are 17 residues in the CDR3. The germline V gene encodes CDR1 MNHEY and CDR2 SVGEGT. Trimming took 2 bases from V and 0 from J, leaving 16 bases between them. The sequence derives from a man aged 18 to 30 in good health. The rearrangement joins TRBV6-2 or TRBV6-3 to TRBJ1-2; D remains ambiguous. The sequencing input was blood. CDR3 nucleotide sequence: TGTGCCAGCAGTTACATGGATCCGCGAATTTCTAACTATGGCTACACCTTC. Its protein is CASSYMDPRISNYGYTF.